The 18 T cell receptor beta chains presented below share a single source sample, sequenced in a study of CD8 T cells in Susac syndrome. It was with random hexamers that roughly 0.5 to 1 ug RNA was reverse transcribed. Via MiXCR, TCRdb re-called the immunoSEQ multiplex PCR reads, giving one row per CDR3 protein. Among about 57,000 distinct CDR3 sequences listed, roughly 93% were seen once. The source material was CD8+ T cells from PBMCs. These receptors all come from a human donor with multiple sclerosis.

The CDR3 spells CASSQQSTGYTEAFF. CDR3 bases: TGCGCCAGCAGCCAACAATCGACAGGGTACACTGAAGCTTTCTTT. The J gene is TRBJ1-1, the V gene TRBV4-1, with 7 bases lining up with TRBD1. The V gene's germline CDR1 is MGHRA and CDR2 YSYEKL. The V gene end was trimmed by 2 bases and the J gene end by 3 bases; junction bases not matched to a gene: 6. The CDR3 extends over 15 amino acids.

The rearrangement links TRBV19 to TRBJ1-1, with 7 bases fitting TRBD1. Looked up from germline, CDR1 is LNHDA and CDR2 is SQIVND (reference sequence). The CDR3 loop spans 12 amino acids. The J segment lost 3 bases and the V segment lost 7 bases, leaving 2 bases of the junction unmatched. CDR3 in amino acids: CASTTGYTEAFF. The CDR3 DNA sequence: TGTGCCAGTACGACAGGGTACACTGAAGCTTTCTTT.

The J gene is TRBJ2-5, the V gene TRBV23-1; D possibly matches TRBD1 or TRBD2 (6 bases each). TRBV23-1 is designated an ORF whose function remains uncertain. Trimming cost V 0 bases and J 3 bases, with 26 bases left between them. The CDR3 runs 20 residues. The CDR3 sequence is CASSQSFNRGRIGAEETQYF. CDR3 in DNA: TGCGCCAGCAGTCAATCGTTTAATCGGGGGCGAATTGGGGCCGAAGAGACCCAGTACTTC.

The CDR3 protein is CARGQVSTDTQYF. The CDR3, as DNA: TGTGCCAGGGGACAGGTTAGCACAGATACGCAGTATTTT. V is TRBV2 and J is TRBJ2-3; TRBD1 agrees at 8 bases. This CDR3 is 13 amino acids long. V shed 9 bases, J shed 0 bases, and the junction held 2 bases outside the gene matches. Germline CDR1 is SNHLY and CDR2 is FYNNEI.

CDR3 region: CASRPGQGYGYTF. The CDR3 coding sequence is TGCGCCAGCAGACCGGGACAGGGCTATGGCTACACCTTC. The J gene is TRBJ1-2, the V gene TRBV4-3, with 9 bases matching TRBD1. The CDR3 consists of 13 residues. V lost 6 bases, J lost 4 bases, and 3 bases stayed unmatched. CDR1 and CDR2 from the germline V gene are LGHNA and YSLEER.

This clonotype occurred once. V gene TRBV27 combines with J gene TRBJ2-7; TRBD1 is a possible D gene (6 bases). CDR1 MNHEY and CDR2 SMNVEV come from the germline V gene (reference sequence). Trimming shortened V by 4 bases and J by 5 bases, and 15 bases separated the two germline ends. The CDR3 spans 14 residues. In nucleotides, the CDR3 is TGTGCCAGCAGTTCAATCCAGGGGATCCACGAGCAGTACTTC. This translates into CASSSIQGIHEQYF.

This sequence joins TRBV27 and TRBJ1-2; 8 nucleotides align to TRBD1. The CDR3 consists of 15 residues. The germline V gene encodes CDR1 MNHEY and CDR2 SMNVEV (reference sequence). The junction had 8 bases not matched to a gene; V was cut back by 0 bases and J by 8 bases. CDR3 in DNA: TGTGCCAGCAGTTTATCGGAGACAGGGGTTATCGGCTACACCTTC. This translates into CASSLSETGVIGYTF.

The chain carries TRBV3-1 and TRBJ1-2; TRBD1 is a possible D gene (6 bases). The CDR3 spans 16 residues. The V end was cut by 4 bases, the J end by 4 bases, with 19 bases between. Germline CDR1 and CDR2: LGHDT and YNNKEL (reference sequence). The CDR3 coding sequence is TGTGCCAGCAGCCGCAGAGGGGGACGGTGGGGCTATGGCTACACCTTC. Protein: CASSRRGGRWGYGYTF.

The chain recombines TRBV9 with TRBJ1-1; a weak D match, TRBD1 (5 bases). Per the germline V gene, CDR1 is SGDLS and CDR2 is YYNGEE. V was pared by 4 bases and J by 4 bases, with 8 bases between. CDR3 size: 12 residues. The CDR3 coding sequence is TGTGCCAGCAGCCCCGACAGCACTGAAGCTTTCTTT. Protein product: CASSPDSTEAFF.

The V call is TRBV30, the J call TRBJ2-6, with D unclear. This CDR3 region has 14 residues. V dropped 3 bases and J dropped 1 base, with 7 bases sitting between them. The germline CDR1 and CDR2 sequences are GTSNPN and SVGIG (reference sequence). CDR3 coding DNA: TGTGCCTGGAGCGTAGATTCTGGGGCCAACGTCCTGACTTTC. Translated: CAWSVDSGANVLTF.

CDR3 nucleotide sequence: TGTGCCAGCAGTTACGTAGACGTTGGCGAGCAGTACTTC. It translates to CASSYVDVGEQYF. This sequence joins TRBV6-2 or TRBV6-3 and TRBJ2-7; D gene uncertain. The CDR3 loop spans 13 amino acids. V dropped 2 bases and J dropped 6 bases, with 11 bases sitting between them. Germline loops: CDR1 MNHEY, CDR2 SVGEGT.

The CDR3 sequence: CASSLYAGAIAKNIQYF. CDR3 in DNA: TGTGCCAGCAGTTTATACGCAGGGGCGATAGCCAAAAACATTCAGTACTTC. This chain uses TRBV28 with TRBJ2-4, with D perhaps TRBD1 (6 bases). Germline V gene sequence: CDR1 MDHEN, CDR2 SYDVKM. V lost 1 base and J lost 0, with 13 bases in between. There are 17 residues in the CDR3.

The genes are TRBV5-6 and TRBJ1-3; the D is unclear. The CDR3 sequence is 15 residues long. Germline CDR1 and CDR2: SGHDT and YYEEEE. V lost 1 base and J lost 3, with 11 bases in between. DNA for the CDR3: TGTGCCAGCAGCTTGCGCACAGTTTATGGAAACACCATATATTTT. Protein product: CASSLRTVYGNTIYF. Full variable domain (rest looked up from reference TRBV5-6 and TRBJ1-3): DAGVTQSPTHLIKTRGQQVTLRCSPKSGHDTVSWYQQALGQGPQFIFQYYEEEERQRGNFPDRFSGHQFPNYSSELNVNALLLGDSALYLCASSLRTVYGNTIYFGEGSWLTVV.

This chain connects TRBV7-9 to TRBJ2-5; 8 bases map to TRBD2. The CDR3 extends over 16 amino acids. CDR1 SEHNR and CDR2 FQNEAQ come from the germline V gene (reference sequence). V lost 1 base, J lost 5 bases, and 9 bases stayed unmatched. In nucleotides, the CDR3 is TGTGCCAGCAGCTTAGAGGGACTAGGGGGTCGCGAGACCCAGTACTTC. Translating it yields CASSLEGLGGRETQYF.

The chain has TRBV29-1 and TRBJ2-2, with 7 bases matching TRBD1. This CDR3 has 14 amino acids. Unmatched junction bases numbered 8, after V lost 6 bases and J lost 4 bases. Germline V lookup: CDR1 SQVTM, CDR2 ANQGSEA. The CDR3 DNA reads TGCAGCGTCGCGAGACAGGGTGGCACCGGGGAGCTGTTTTTT. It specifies CSVARQGGTGELFF.

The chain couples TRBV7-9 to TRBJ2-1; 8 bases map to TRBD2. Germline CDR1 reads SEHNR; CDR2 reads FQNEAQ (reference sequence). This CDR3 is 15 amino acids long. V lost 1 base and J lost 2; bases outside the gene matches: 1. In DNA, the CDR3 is TGTGCCAGCAGCTTAGTAGCGGGGCCCTACAATGAGCAGTTCTTC. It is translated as CASSLVAGPYNEQFF.

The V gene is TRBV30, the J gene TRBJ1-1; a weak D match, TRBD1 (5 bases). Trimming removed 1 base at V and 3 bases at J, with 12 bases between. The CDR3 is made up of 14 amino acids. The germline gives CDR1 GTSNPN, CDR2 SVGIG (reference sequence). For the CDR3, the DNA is TGTGCCTGGAGTGACCCCGGGGGGGACACTGAAGCTTTCTTT. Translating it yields CAWSDPGGDTEAFF. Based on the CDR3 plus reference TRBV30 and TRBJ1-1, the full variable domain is SQTIHQWPATLVQPVGSPLSLECTVEGTSNPNLYWYRQAAGRGLQLLFYSVGIGQISSEVPQNLSASRPQDRQFILSSKKLLLSDSGFYLCAWSDPGGDTEAFFGQGTRLTVV.

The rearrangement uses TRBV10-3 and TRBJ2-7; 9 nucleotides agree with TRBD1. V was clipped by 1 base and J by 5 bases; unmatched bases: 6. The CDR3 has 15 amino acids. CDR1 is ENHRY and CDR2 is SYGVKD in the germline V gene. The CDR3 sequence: CAISEFRTGDNEQYF. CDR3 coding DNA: TGTGCCATCAGTGAGTTTAGGACAGGGGACAACGAGCAGTACTTC.